The T cell receptor beta chain described here comes from a study of CD8+ T cells in alopecia areata. Study in general: Patients took tofacitinib for 6 to 18 months, followed by 6 drug-free months.

V gave up 3 bases and J gave up 5 bases; unmatched junction bases: 7. The CDR3 is made up of 14 amino acids. Germline CDR1 GTSNPN, CDR2 SVGIG (reference sequence). As for this clone: The target antigen is unknown.

Whole-study results and caveats: Researchers say the link of baseline CD8+ expansion to response remains uncertain, with one nonresponder. Normal skin contains resident alphabeta T cells, and these are also sequenced in scalp samples.

Once RNA had been extracted, it was reverse transcribed into cDNA to act as the sequencing template. Using immunoSEQ multiplex PCR, the repertoire was profiled, and TCRdb retains in-frame clones only, with some absent. The top ten clones hold 0.65% to 0.7% of a sample with about 190,000 clones, 50% to 60% of them seen once. This sample's treatment: oral pan-JAK inhibitor, 5-10 mg twice daily. The source material was CD4+ T cells sorted from blood, sampled at week 4, from a patient treated with tofacitinib. This chain uses TRBV30 with TRBJ1-1, with TRBD1 matching 9 bases. The source is a human donor with alopecia areata. The CDR3 coding sequence is TGTGCCTGGAGGGAGGACAGGGGCGGAACTGAAGCTTTCTTT. Protein: CAWREDRGGTEAFF.